This T cell receptor beta chain was recovered during a study of cytomegalovirus exposure and HLA in healthy donors. Regarding the study as a whole: In vitro assays verified that three CMV-associated chains recognized CMV antigens specifically. According to the study, about 180 TCR beta chains were cytomegalovirus-associated.

There are 15 residues in the CDR3. The germline V and J ends were trimmed by 4 bases and 5 bases, with 14 bases remaining between them. CDR1 and CDR2 from the germline V gene are SNHLY and FYNNEI. The PCR contained 60 Vbeta and 13 Jbeta primers. Here immunoSEQ multiplex PCR was the method, and the copy in TCRdb shows in-frame clones only, minus some. This repertoire includes some 120,000 clones. As concerns this clone: The antigen is not known.

This chain uses TRBV2 with TRBJ2-2, with D possibly matching TRBD2 (6 bases). The sample taken for sequencing was PBMCs. This sequence was found in a man aged 35 to 55 in good health and CMV-seropositive. The CDR3 loop reads CASSVGGVGTGELFF. The CDR3 region has the DNA TGTGCCAGCAGTGTCGGGGGAGTCGGGACCGGGGAGCTGTTTTTT. Variable domain in full (rest from reference TRBV2 and TRBJ2-2): EPEVTQTPSHQVTQMGQEVILRCVPISNHLYFYWYRQILGQKVEFLVSFYNNEISEKSEIFDDQFSVERPDGSNFTLKIRSTKLEDSAMYFCASSVGGVGTGELFFGEGSRLTVL.